Below, 11 T cell receptor beta chains from the same sample are listed, as sequenced in a study of early T cells in non-severe SARS-CoV-2 infection. MiXCR, run by TCRdb on the 5' RACE reads, gives a single entry per CDR3 protein. The table shows about 55,000 distinct CDR3 sequences, with around 12% occurring only once. Specimen: whole blood. These TCRs come from an adult who was a healthcare worker with PCR-confirmed SARS-CoV-2 infection or an uninfected control (not recorded which).

The table lists this clonotype with many counts. The V and J genes are TRBV6-5 and TRBJ1-4; a weak D match, TRBD1 (5 bases). Between the trimmed V and J ends, which lost 0 bases and 11 bases, there was a span of 28 bases. This CDR3 spans 19 amino acids. The germline V gene has CDR1 MNHEY and CDR2 SVGAGI. For the CDR3, the DNA is TGTGCCAGCAGTTACTCCCCACCCCACCAGGGCAGCACAGCTCCTAAACTGTTTTTT. Protein product: CASSYSPPHQGSTAPKLFF.

This chain uses TRBV20-1 with TRBJ2-3, with no clear D. The V end lost 4 bases, the J end lost 8 bases, and 13 bases lay between the germline ends. The CDR3 has 12 amino acids. Germline-derived CDR1 and CDR2 are DFQATT and SNEGSKA (reference sequence). The CDR3 reads CSATQQIGTQYF. Here the CDR3 DNA reads TGCAGTGCTACCCAACAAATTGGTACGCAGTATTTT.

This clonotype was counted many times. The genes are TRBV7-9 and TRBJ1-2, with D maybe TRBD1 (5 bases). The CDR3 covers 16 residues. The germline V gene has CDR1 SEHNR and CDR2 FQNEAQ (reference sequence). V dropped 8 bases and J dropped 3 bases, with 22 bases sitting between them. Written as DNA, the CDR3 is TGTGCCAGCGAGGAGACAGCTTCATATGGCGACTATGGCTACACCTTC. Protein sequence: CASEETASYGDYGYTF.

The chain recombines TRBV5-5 with TRBJ1-4; 10 bases are shared with TRBD1. V lost 4 bases and J lost 3; bases outside the gene matches: 6. The CDR3 totals 16 residues. Germline V gene sequence: CDR1 SGHKS, CDR2 YYEKEE (reference sequence). The CDR3 DNA reads TGTGCCAGCAGCGCAGGACAGGGGGTGCCTAATGAAAAACTGTTTTTT. It yields the protein CASSAGQGVPNEKLFF.

The chain carries TRBV6-5 and TRBJ1-1; no definite D call. Deletions cut 10 bases from V and 2 bases from J, with 14 bases between. The germline V gene encodes CDR1 MNHEY and CDR2 SVGAGI. CDR3 size: 13 residues. The CDR3 loop reads CATVRPGNTEAFF. The CDR3 DNA sequence: TGTGCCACCGTCCGACCGGGCAACACTGAAGCTTTCTTT.

This clonotype came up a few times. This sequence joins TRBV3-1 and TRBJ2-5, with D tentatively TRBD1 (5 bases). From germline, CDR1 is LGHDT and CDR2 YNNKEL (reference sequence). The CDR3 totals 14 residues. V dropped 1 base and J dropped 4 bases, with 10 bases sitting between them. The DNA for the CDR3 is TGTGCCAGCAGCCAAGTCATAAGGGGAGAGACCCAGTACTTC. Protein: CASSQVIRGETQYF.

This clonotype has a count of ten or more. V gene TRBV10-1 combines with J gene TRBJ1-1; D gene unclear. Trimming pared 3 bases from V and 4 bases from J, leaving 9 bases between. Germline V gene data show CDR1 as WNHNN and CDR2 as SYGVQD (reference sequence). The CDR3 covers 13 residues. The CDR3 sequence is CASSDRGSTEAFF. CDR3 bases: TGCGCCAGCAGTGACCGGGGAAGCACTGAAGCTTTCTTT.

This clonotype was recorded a few times. The chain has TRBV12-3 or TRBV12-4 and TRBJ1-5, with a tentative D call TRBD1 (5 bases). This CDR3 has 17 residues. Trimming stripped 6 bases from V and 5 bases from J, with 23 bases between. CDR3: CASSRGPGPSTHQPQHF. The CDR3 DNA sequence: TGTGCCAGCAGCCGAGGCCCAGGGCCTAGCACCCATCAGCCCCAGCATTTT.

The chain joins TRBV7-8 to TRBJ2-5, with TRBD2 matching 11 bases. With 5 bases clipped from V and 1 base from J, the junction kept 12 bases outside the gene matches. This CDR3 spans 18 amino acids. Looked up from germline, CDR1 is SGHVS and CDR2 is FQNEAQ. CDR3 in DNA: TGTGCCAGCAGCCATGGCAAATTAGCGGGGGGGGTCCAAGAGACCCAGTACTTC. Translated: CASSHGKLAGGVQETQYF.

The chain links TRBV10-2 to TRBJ2-5; possibly TRBD1 for D (6 bases). Germline-derived CDR1 and CDR2 are WSHSY and SAAADI. This CDR3 contains 13 residues. V dropped 8 bases and J dropped 1 base, with 11 bases sitting between them. The CDR3 sequence is CASLRTAQETQYF. The CDR3 nucleotides are TGCGCCAGCCTTCGGACAGCCCAAGAGACCCAGTACTTC.

This clonotype was observed a few times. The V gene is TRBV6-1, the J gene TRBJ2-5, with 10 bases fitting TRBD1. The CDR3 runs 15 residues. From germline, CDR1 is MNHNS and CDR2 SASEGT. V shed 5 bases, J shed 5 bases, and the junction held 8 bases outside the gene matches. CDR3 sequence: CASSPWDRGRETQYF. In DNA form, the CDR3 reads TGTGCCAGCAGTCCGTGGGACAGGGGAAGGGAGACCCAGTACTTC.